Listed here are 7 T cell receptor beta chains from one sample, sequenced in a study of CD8 T cells in Susac syndrome (dated by TCRdb to 2018 to 2020). The library was obtained by the immunoSEQ multiplex PCR assay. RNA was extracted with the RNeasy kit and roughly 0.5 to 1 ug was reverse transcribed using random hexamers. The public sequencing data were trimmed at Q25 with fastp and processed into clonotypes with MiXCR by TCRdb, which kept only in-frame beta chains. One record per CDR3 amino acid sequence lists the most common genes and DNA. The sample table holds about 83,000 distinct CDR3 sequences, of which approximately 96% were seen once. The ten most abundant clones make up approximately 0.41% of the sample. Sequencing was done on a sample of CD8+ T cells from PBMCs. These receptors came from a human donor with Susac syndrome.

This chain joins TRBV6-2 or TRBV6-3 and TRBJ2-1; 9 positions match TRBD2. The CDR3 is 14 amino acids. Germline-derived CDR1 and CDR2 are MNHEY and SVGEGT. V shed 5 bases, J shed 3 bases, and the junction held 2 bases outside the gene matches. Here the CDR3 DNA reads TGTGCCAGCAGTCGGACTAGCGTCTACAATGAGCAGTTCTTC. Protein sequence: CASSRTSVYNEQFF.

The count of this clonotype is one. The chain couples TRBV7-6 to TRBJ1-1; D is uncertain. Germline V CDR1 and CDR2: SGHVS, FNYEAQ. The V gene lost 1 base and the J gene lost 0 bases, with 6 bases spanning the gap. There are 14 residues in the CDR3. The CDR3: CASSLEAVNTEAFF. The CDR3 nucleotides are TGTGCCAGCAGCTTAGAAGCGGTGAACACTGAAGCTTTCTTT. Full variable domain (rest looked up from reference TRBV7-6 and TRBJ1-1): GAGVSQSPRYKVTKRGQDVALRCDPISGHVSLYWYRQALGQGPEFLTYFNYEAQQDKSGLPNDRFSAERPEGSISTLTIQRTEQRDSAMYRCASSLEAVNTEAFFGQGTRLTVV.

V gene TRBV15 combines with J gene TRBJ1-5; D is ambiguous. Trimming shortened V by 2 bases and J by 6 bases, and 8 bases separated the two germline ends. The CDR3 sequence is 13 residues long. Germline V gene lookup returns CDR1 LNHNV and CDR2 YYDKDF (reference sequence). The DNA for the CDR3 is TGTGCCACCAGCAGATGGCCCGGTCAGCCCCAGCATTTT. It yields the protein CATSRWPGQPQHF.

This chain links TRBV9 with TRBJ2-3; TRBD2 is a possible D gene (6 bases). Germline loops: CDR1 SGDLS, CDR2 YYNGEE. CDR3 length: 17 residues. V lost 3 bases to trimming and J lost 2 bases, with 19 bases between them. The CDR3: CASSERARIENTDTQYF. The CDR3 DNA sequence: TGTGCCAGCAGCGAGCGGGCTAGGATTGAGAACACAGATACGCAGTATTTT.

The chain combines TRBV4-1 with TRBJ2-1; perhaps D is TRBD1 or TRBD2 (5 bases each). The V and J ends lost 1 base and 10 bases respectively, with 14 bases between them. CDR1 is MGHRA, CDR2 YSYEKL, per germline. The length of the CDR3 is 14 residues. CDR3 protein: CASSQVSGTKEQFF. Here the CDR3 DNA reads TGCGCCAGCAGCCAAGTCTCGGGGACCAAAGAGCAGTTCTTC.

The genes are TRBV20-1 and TRBJ2-7, with 8 nucleotides matching TRBD1. The J segment lost 6 bases and the V segment lost 0 bases, leaving 7 bases of the junction unmatched. The V gene's germline CDR1 is DFQATT and CDR2 SNEGSKA (reference sequence). This CDR3 spans 14 amino acids. The CDR3 spells CSAREETGEIEQYF. CDR3 sequence (DNA): TGCAGTGCTAGAGAAGAGACAGGGGAGATCGAGCAGTACTTC.

This clonotype was seen a few times. The genes are TRBV6-1 and TRBJ2-6; maybe TRBD2 (6 bases). V was clipped by 5 bases and J by 0 bases, with 17 bases between them. The germline gives CDR1 MNHNS, CDR2 SASEGT. This CDR3 is built from 18 residues. CDR3: CASSPWAGTSSGANVLTF. In nucleotides, the CDR3 is TGTGCCAGCAGTCCCTGGGCGGGAACAAGCTCTGGGGCCAACGTCCTGACTTTC.